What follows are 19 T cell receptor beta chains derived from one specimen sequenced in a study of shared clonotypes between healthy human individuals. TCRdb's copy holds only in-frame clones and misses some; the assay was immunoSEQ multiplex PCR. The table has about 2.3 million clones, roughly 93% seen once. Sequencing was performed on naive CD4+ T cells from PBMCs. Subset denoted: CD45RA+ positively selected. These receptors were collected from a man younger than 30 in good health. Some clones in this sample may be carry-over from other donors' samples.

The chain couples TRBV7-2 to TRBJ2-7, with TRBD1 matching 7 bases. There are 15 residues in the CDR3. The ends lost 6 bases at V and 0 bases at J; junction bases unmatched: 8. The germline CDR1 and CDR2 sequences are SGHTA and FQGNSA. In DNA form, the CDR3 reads TGTGCCAGCAGTCTCCGGGACAGTCTCTCCTACGAGCAGTACTTC. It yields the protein CASSLRDSLSYEQYF.

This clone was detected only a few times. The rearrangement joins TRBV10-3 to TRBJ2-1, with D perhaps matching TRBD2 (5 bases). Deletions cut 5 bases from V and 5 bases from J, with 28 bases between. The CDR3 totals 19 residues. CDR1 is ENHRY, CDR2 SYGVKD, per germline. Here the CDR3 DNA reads TGTGCCATCAGTCCTTCCCAAGCGGCTGCTATGGGTAGGCACAATGAGCAGTTCTTC. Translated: CAISPSQAAAMGRHNEQFF.

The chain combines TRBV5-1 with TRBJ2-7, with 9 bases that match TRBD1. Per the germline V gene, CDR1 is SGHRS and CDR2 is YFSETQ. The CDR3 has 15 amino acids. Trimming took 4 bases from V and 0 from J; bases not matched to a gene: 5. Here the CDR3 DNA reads TGCGCCAGCAGCGCACAGGGGGCAGGCTCCTACGAGCAGTACTTC. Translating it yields CASSAQGAGSYEQYF. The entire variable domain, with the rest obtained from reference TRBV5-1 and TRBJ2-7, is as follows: KAGVTQTPRYLIKTRGQQVTLSCSPISGHRSVSWYQQTPGQGLQFLFEYFSETQRNKGNFPGRFSGRQFSNSRSEMNVSTLELGDSALYLCASSAQGAGSYEQYFGPGTRLTVT.

The DNA for the CDR3 is TGTGCCAGCAGCCCAGGCGGGAGACAGGGAGCCTACGAGCAGTACTTC. Its protein product is CASSPGGRQGAYEQYF. This chain joins TRBV7-6 and TRBJ2-7; D may correspond to TRBD1 or TRBD2 (7 bases each). CDR3 length: 16 amino acids. Looked up from germline, CDR1 is SGHVS and CDR2 is FNYEAQ. Deletions cut 5 bases from V and 2 bases from J, with 19 bases between.

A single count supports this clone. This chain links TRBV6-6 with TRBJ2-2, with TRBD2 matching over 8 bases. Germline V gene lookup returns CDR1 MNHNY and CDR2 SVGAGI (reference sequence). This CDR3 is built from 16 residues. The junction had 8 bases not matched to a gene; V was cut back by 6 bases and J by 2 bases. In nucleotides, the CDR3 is TGTGCCAGCAGCTCAACTAGCGGAGGTAACACCGGGGAGCTGTTTTTT. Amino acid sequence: CASSSTSGGNTGELFF.

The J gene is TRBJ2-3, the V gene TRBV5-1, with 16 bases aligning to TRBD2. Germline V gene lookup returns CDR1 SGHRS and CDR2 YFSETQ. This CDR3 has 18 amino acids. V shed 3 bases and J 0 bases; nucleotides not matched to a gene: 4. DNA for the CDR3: TGCGCCAGCAGCTGGGGACTAGCGGGAGGGCCGAGCACAGATACGCAGTATTTT. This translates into CASSWGLAGGPSTDTQYF.

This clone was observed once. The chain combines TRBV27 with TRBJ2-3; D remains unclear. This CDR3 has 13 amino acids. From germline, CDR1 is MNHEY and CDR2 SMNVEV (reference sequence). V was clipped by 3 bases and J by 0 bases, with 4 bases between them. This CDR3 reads CASSFISTDTQYF. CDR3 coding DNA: TGTGCCAGCAGTTTTATTAGCACAGATACGCAGTATTTT.

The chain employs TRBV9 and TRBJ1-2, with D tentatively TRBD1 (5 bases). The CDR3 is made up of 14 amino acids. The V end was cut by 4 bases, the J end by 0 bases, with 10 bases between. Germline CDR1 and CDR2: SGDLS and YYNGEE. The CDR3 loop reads CASSSPTANYGYTF. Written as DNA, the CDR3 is TGTGCCAGCAGCAGTCCGACAGCTAACTATGGCTACACCTTC.

The CDR3 DNA follows: TGTGCCAGCAGCCGCCGGTGGGACAGTTCCTACGAGCAGTACTTC. It yields the protein CASSRRWDSSYEQYF. The chain is built from TRBV7-9 and TRBJ2-7; 7 nucleotides agree with TRBD1. V dropped 5 bases and J dropped 1; count of bases not matched to a gene: 8. This CDR3 comprises 15 residues. The germline CDR1 and CDR2 sequences are SEHNR and FQNEAQ (reference sequence).

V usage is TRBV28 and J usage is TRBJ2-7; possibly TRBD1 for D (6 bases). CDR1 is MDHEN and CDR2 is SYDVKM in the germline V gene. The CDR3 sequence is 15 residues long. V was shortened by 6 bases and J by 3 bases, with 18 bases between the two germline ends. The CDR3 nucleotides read TGTGCCAGCAGCCGAGGACAGTTGGGGTACTACGAGCAGTACTTC. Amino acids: CASSRGQLGYYEQYF.

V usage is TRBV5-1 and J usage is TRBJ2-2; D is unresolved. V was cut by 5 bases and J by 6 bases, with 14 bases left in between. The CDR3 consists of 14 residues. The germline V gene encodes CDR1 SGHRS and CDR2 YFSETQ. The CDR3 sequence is CASRFTPGSGELFF. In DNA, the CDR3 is TGCGCCAGCAGATTCACTCCGGGCTCCGGGGAGCTGTTTTTT. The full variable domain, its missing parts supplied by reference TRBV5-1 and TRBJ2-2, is KAGVTQTPRYLIKTRGQQVTLSCSPISGHRSVSWYQQTPGQGLQFLFEYFSETQRNKGNFPGRFSGRQFSNSRSEMNVSTLELGDSALYLCASRFTPGSGELFFGEGSRLTVL.

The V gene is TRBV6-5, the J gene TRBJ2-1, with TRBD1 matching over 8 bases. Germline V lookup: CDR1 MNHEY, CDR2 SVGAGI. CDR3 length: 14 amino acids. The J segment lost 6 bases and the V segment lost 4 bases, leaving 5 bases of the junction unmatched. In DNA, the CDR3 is TGTGCCAGCAGTTTTCGGACAGGGAGCAATGAGCAGTTCTTC. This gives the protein CASSFRTGSNEQFF.

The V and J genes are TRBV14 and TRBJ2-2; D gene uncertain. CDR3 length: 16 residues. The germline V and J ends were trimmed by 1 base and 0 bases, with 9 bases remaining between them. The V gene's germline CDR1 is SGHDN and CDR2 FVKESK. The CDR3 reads CASSQVGGPNTGELFF. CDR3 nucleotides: TGTGCCAGCAGCCAAGTGGGCGGTCCGAACACCGGGGAGCTGTTTTTT.

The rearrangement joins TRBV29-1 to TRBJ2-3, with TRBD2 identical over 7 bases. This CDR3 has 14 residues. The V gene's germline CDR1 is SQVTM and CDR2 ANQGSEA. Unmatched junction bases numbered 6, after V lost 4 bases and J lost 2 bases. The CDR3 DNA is TGCAGCGTTGTAGCGGGTCGAATCACAGATACGCAGTATTTT. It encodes CSVVAGRITDTQYF.

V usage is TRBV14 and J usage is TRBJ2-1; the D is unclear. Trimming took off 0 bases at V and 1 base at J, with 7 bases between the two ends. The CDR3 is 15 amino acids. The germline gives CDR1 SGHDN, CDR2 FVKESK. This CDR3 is CASSQDLGSYNEQFF. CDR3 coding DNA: TGTGCCAGCAGCCAAGATCTTGGTTCCTACAATGAGCAGTTCTTC.

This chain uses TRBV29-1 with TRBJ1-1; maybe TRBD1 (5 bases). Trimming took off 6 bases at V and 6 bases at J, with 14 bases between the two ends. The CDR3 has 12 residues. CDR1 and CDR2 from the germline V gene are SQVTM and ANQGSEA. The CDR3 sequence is CSVVPGNSEAFF. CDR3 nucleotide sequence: TGCAGCGTCGTCCCAGGGAATTCTGAAGCTTTCTTT. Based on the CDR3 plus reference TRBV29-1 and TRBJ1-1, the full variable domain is SAVISQKPSRDICQRGTSLTIQCQVDSQVTMMFWYRQQPGQSLTLIATANQGSEATYESGFVIDKFPISRPNLTFSTLTVSNMSPEDSSIYLCSVVPGNSEAFFGQGTRLTVV.

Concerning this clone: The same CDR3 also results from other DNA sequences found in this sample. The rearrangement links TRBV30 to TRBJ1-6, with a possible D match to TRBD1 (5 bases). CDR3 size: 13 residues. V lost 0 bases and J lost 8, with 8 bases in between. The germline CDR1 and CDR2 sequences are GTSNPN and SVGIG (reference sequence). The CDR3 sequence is CAWSVQGYSPLHF. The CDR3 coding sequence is TGTGCCTGGAGTGTCCAGGGTTATTCACCCCTCCACTTT. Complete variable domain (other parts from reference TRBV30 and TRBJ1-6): SQTIHQWPATLVQPVGSPLSLECTVEGTSNPNLYWYRQAAGRGLQLLFYSVGIGQISSEVPQNLSASRPQDRQFILSSKKLLLSDSGFYLCAWSVQGYSPLHFGNGTRLTVT.

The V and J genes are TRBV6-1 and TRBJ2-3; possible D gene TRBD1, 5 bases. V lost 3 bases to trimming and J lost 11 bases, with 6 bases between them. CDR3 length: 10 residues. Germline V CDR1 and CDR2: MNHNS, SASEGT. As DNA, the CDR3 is TGTGCCAGCAGTGAGGGGCGGCAGTATTTT. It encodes CASSEGRQYF.

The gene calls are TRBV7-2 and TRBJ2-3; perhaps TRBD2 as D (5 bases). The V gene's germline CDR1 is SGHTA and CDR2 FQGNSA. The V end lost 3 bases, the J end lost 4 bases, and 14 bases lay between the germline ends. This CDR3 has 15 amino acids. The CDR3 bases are TGTGCCAGCAGCTTCACGGGATCACGTGCAGATACGCAGTATTTT. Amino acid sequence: CASSFTGSRADTQYF. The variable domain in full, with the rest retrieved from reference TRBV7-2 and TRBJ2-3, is GAGVSQSPSNKVTEKGKDVELRCDPISGHTALYWYRQSLGQGLEFLIYFQGNSAPDKSGLPSDRFSAERTGGSVSTLTIQRTQQEDSAVYLCASSFTGSRADTQYFGPGTRLTVL.